The 24 T cell receptor beta chains below were found in one sample sequenced in a study of OX40 agonist ivuxolimab in advanced cancers. Libraries were prepared by immunoSEQ multiplex PCR; TCRdb keeps only in-frame clonotypes and omits some of them. The table shows 7,000 to 9,500 clones, with around nine tenths occurring only once. Material: CD4+ or CD8+ T cells sorted from blood, obtained in a trial of the OX40 agonist ivuxolimab. The receptors derive from an adult with an advanced solid tumor such as melanoma, head and neck, liver or kidney cancer.

This clone showed up just a few times. CDR3 coding DNA: TGTGCCAGCAGCCGGACGAGCCTTGATGACTACGATACGCAGTATTTT. It translates to CASSRTSLDDYDTQYF. The chain uses TRBV5-6 and TRBJ2-3; possible D gene TRBD2, 5 bases. Germline CDR1 SGHDT, CDR2 YYEEEE. The V end was cut by 4 bases, the J end by 6 bases, with 21 bases between. There are 16 residues in the CDR3.

This clone was seen just once. The chain combines TRBV2 with TRBJ1-3; tentatively, D is TRBD1 (5 bases). This CDR3 has 15 residues. Per the germline V gene, CDR1 is SNHLY and CDR2 is FYNNEI. The germline V and J ends were trimmed by 1 base and 4 bases, with 11 bases remaining between them. The chain's CDR3 is CASSEVGGPGNTIYF. In nucleotides, the CDR3 is TGTGCCAGCAGTGAAGTTGGGGGTCCCGGAAACACCATATATTTT.

In DNA, the CDR3 is TGTGCCAGCAGCTTCTCCCGGGACAGGGGGGCCCAGTACTTC. This encodes CASSFSRDRGAQYF. The chain recombines TRBV5-4 with TRBJ2-5; 11 bases match TRBD1. CDR1 and CDR2 (germline): SGHNT, YYREEE (reference sequence). This CDR3 is built from 14 residues. The ends lost 2 bases at V and 9 bases at J; junction bases unmatched: 6. Looking up the rest from reference TRBV5-4 and TRBJ2-5 gives the full variable domain: ETGVTQSPTHLIKTRGQQVTLRCSSQSGHNTVSWYQQALGQGPQFIFQYYREEENGRGNFPPRFSGLQFPNYSSELNVNALELDDSALYLCASSFSRDRGAQYFGPGTRLLVL.

This clone has just a few counts. The CDR3 region is CASSPRGGWETQYF. For the CDR3, the DNA is TGTGCCAGCAGCCCCCGCGGGGGCTGGGAGACCCAGTACTTC. The chain joins TRBV7-9 to TRBJ2-5, with D maybe TRBD2 (7 bases). There are 14 residues in the CDR3. Per germline, CDR1 SEHNR and CDR2 FQNEAQ (reference sequence). V lost 5 bases and J lost 5, with 15 bases in between.

The J gene is TRBJ2-7, the V gene TRBV4-2, with unresolved D. Germline V gene lookup returns CDR1 LGHNA and CDR2 YNFKEQ. The CDR3 runs to 15 residues. The V end lost 1 base, the J end lost 0 bases, and 10 bases lay between the germline ends. For the CDR3, the DNA is TGTGCCAGCAGCCAAGGCGGAGTCGGCTCCTACGAGCAGTACTTC. Translated, it gives CASSQGGVGSYEQYF.

Only one count was recorded for this clone. V and J are TRBV7-8 and TRBJ1-2; a weak D match, TRBD1 (6 bases). The germline CDR1 and CDR2 sequences are SGHVS and FQNEAQ. V lost 7 bases, J lost 0 bases, and 18 bases lay in between. The length of the CDR3 is 16 residues. CDR3 bases: TGTGCCAGCAACCTTAGGGGGGTCCAAACTAACTATGGCTACACCTTC. Encoded protein: CASNLRGVQTNYGYTF.

V usage is TRBV10-1 and J usage is TRBJ2-7, with TRBD1 as a possible D gene (6 bases). Looked up from germline, CDR1 is WNHNN and CDR2 is SYGVQD (reference sequence). The CDR3 is made up of 12 amino acids. V lost 4 bases, J lost 3 bases, and 7 bases lay in between. CDR3 in amino acids: CASSGGGYEQYF. The CDR3 nucleotides read TGCGCCAGCAGTGGAGGGGGCTACGAGCAGTACTTC.

The chain links TRBV7-9 to TRBJ2-5; no clear D gene. In germline, CDR1 is SEHNR, CDR2 FQNEAQ (reference sequence). The CDR3 contains 14 residues. V was pared by 1 base and J by 0 bases, with 6 bases between. The CDR3 coding sequence is TGTGCCAGCAGCTTAGGGCTAGACCAAGAGACCCAGTACTTC. Protein product: CASSLGLDQETQYF.

A note on this clone: The DNA is omitted, as the CDR3 cannot be located on it reliably, and the CDR3 follows TCRdb's listing. The CDR3 loop reads CASSKVWRGNEQYF. The chain joins TRBV5-8 to TRBJ2-7; the D call TRBD2 from the table was never checked on the DNA. In germline, CDR1 is SGHTS, CDR2 YDEGEE. Inclusive of both ends, the CDR3 amounts to 14 amino acids.

This clone is judged medium-sized. J is TRBJ1-3 and V is TRBV5-6; D remains unclear. The CDR3 totals 15 residues. Germline lookup yields CDR1 SGHDT and CDR2 YYEEEE. V was shortened by 1 base and J by 1 base, with 9 bases between the two germline ends. The CDR3 DNA is TGTGCCAGCAGCTTGAAATCGGGTTCTGGAAACACCATATATTTT. Protein: CASSLKSGSGNTIYF.

The chain combines TRBV6-5 with TRBJ1-5, with D possibly matching TRBD1 (5 bases). CDR3 length: 14 residues. Germline CDR1 is MNHEY and CDR2 is SVGAGI. Between the trimmed V and J ends, which lost 4 bases and 7 bases, there was a span of 14 bases. CDR3 loop: CASSWGTGGQPQHF. As DNA, the CDR3 is TGTGCCAGCAGTTGGGGAACCGGGGGGCAGCCCCAGCATTTT.

V gene TRBV6-1 combines with J gene TRBJ1-2; possible D gene TRBD1, 5 bases. Germline lookup yields CDR1 MNHNS and CDR2 SASEGT. The CDR3 contains 14 residues. Trimming left V 2 bases short and J 6 bases short, with 13 bases between. The CDR3 DNA is TGTGCCAGCAGTGAACTGGGACTTTCGGATGGCTACACCTTC. Protein product: CASSELGLSDGYTF.

The chain employs TRBV18 and TRBJ2-2, with D possibly matching TRBD2 (5 bases). Germline CDR1 KGHSH, CDR2 LQKENI. The CDR3 consists of 16 residues. Between the trimmed V and J ends, which lost 0 bases and 4 bases, there was a span of 12 bases. In DNA form, the CDR3 reads TGTGCCAGCTCACCACCCAGAGCCGAGGGCACCGGGGAGCTGTTTTTT. The encoded protein is CASSPPRAEGTGELFF. The variable domain in full, completed from reference TRBV18 and TRBJ2-2, reads NAGVMQNPRHLVRRRGQEARLRCSPMKGHSHVYWYRQLPEEGLKFMVYLQKENIIDESGMPKERFSAEFPKEGPSILRIQQVVRGDSAAYFCASSPPRAEGTGELFFGEGSRLTVL.

The CDR3, as DNA: TGTGCCAGTAGCAACAGGCCACAGGGGAACACTGAAGCTTTCTTT. Its protein product is CASSNRPQGNTEAFF. The chain combines TRBV19 with TRBJ1-1; tentative D call: TRBD1 (6 bases). The CDR3 contains 15 residues. Trimming left V 6 bases short and J 1 base short, with 15 bases between. Germline V gene data show CDR1 as LNHDA and CDR2 as SQIVND (reference sequence).

The rearrangement links TRBV6-5 to TRBJ1-3, with TRBD1 matching 8 bases. Germline lookup yields CDR1 MNHEY and CDR2 SVGAGI. The junction had 8 bases not matched to a gene; V was cut back by 6 bases and J by 4 bases. CDR3 length: 15 residues. Here the CDR3 DNA reads TGTGCCAGCAGCCCGGGACAGGCTGGAGGAAACACCATATATTTT. Its protein product is CASSPGQAGGNTIYF.

This clone was picked up one time. The chain combines TRBV5-4 with TRBJ1-4; the D gene is possibly TRBD1 (6 bases). Trimming cost V 4 bases and J 2 bases, with 9 bases left between them. The CDR3 runs 14 residues. Germline assignment: CDR1 SGHNT and CDR2 YYREEE (reference sequence). The CDR3 nucleotides are TGTGCCAGCAGCAACAGGGTTACTAATGAAAAACTGTTTTTT. Protein sequence: CASSNRVTNEKLFF.

V and J are TRBV4-1 and TRBJ1-1; unclear D gene. V was cut by 0 bases and J by 8 bases, with 7 bases left in between. Germline values: CDR1 MGHRA, CDR2 YSYEKL. This CDR3 contains 12 residues. For the CDR3, the DNA is TGCGCCAGCAGCCAAGATCGAGGGGAAGCTTTCTTT. Residues: CASSQDRGEAFF.

The genes are TRBV10-3 and TRBJ2-7; 7 nucleotides align to TRBD1. V dropped 0 bases and J dropped 5; count of bases not matched to a gene: 10. The CDR3 length is 16 residues. CDR1 is ENHRY, CDR2 SYGVKD, per germline. The CDR3 is CAISESGRGSRDEQYF. The CDR3 coding sequence is TGTGCCATCAGTGAGTCTGGCAGGGGGTCGCGGGACGAGCAGTACTTC.

The CDR3 DNA is TGTGCCAGCAGTTTAAATACAGACTATGGCTACACCTTC. Translation gives CASSLNTDYGYTF. V gene TRBV27 combines with J gene TRBJ1-2; D gene unclear. Trimming shortened V by 2 bases and J by 3 bases, and 7 bases separated the two germline ends. This CDR3 spans 13 amino acids. The germline CDR1 and CDR2 sequences are MNHEY and SMNVEV (reference sequence).

This clone was observed a few times. The chain links TRBV29-1 to TRBJ1-2; 9 bases align to TRBD1. Germline CDR1 and CDR2: SQVTM and ANQGSEA. V was pared by 1 base and J by 7 bases, with 4 bases of the junction left unmatched. The CDR3 is 13 residues long. The CDR3 nucleotides are TGCAGCGTTGAAGTTACAGGGGGCGCTGGCTACACCTTC. This translates into CSVEVTGGAGYTF. Based on the CDR3 plus reference TRBV29-1 and TRBJ1-2, the full variable domain is SAVISQKPSRDICQRGTSLTIQCQVDSQVTMMFWYRQQPGQSLTLIATANQGSEATYESGFVIDKFPISRPNLTFSTLTVSNMSPEDSSIYLCSVEVTGGAGYTFGSGTRLTVV.

The chain is built from TRBV7-9 and TRBJ1-2; 10 positions match TRBD1. This CDR3 has 13 amino acids. From germline, CDR1 is SEHNR and CDR2 FQNEAQ (reference sequence). The V gene end was trimmed by 6 bases and the J gene end by 8 bases; junction bases not matched to a gene: 6. The CDR3 region is CASRRQGAEGYTF. The CDR3 DNA reads as TGTGCCAGCAGGAGACAGGGGGCGGAAGGCTACACCTTC.

This clone qualifies as large. The chain joins TRBV25-1 to TRBJ2-7, with unresolved D. From germline, CDR1 is MGHDK and CDR2 SYGVNS. The CDR3 consists of 13 residues. Trimming cost V 4 bases and J 3 bases, with 10 bases left between them. CDR3 sequence: CASSVGVSYEQYF. The CDR3 bases are TGTGCCAGCAGTGTTGGGGTGAGCTACGAGCAGTACTTC.

This chain links TRBV9 with TRBJ2-7, with D perhaps matching TRBD1 (5 bases). Trimming removed 0 bases at V and 6 bases at J, with 16 bases between. Per germline, CDR1 SGDLS and CDR2 YYNGEE. The CDR3 runs 15 residues. CDR3 protein: CASSVALSGIGEQYF. In nucleotides, the CDR3 is TGTGCCAGCAGCGTAGCTTTATCAGGGATAGGCGAGCAGTACTTC.

The chain combines TRBV11-3 with TRBJ2-7, with TRBD1 identical over 8 bases. The length of the CDR3 is 14 residues. Germline CDR1 and CDR2: SGHNT and YENEEA. V shed 4 bases and J 4 bases; nucleotides not matched to a gene: 6. The CDR3 loop reads CASSSRTGRYEQYF. CDR3 DNA sequence: TGTGCCAGCAGCTCCAGGACAGGGCGGTACGAGCAGTACTTC.